The source of this TCR beta chain is a study of T cells expressing NK-cell markers. Note on this clonotype: Its antigen is as yet unknown.

Study outcomes and limitations: NKG2C+ dominant clonotypes from about 6 donors made up roughly 1.0-7.0% of CD8+ T cells.

The CDR3 is 14 residues long. The germline gives CDR1 LNHNV, CDR2 YYDKDF (reference sequence). 5'RACE template switching with UMIs generated TCR beta cDNA. TCRdb reprocessed the 5' RACE reads and keeps a single row for each CDR3 protein, giving no DNA. The sample's table shows 550,000 to 600,000 distinct CDR3 sequences. This receptor was identified in a man between 18 and 29 years old in good health. The chain uses TRBV15 and TRBJ2-7. Sequencing was carried out using blood T cells: a sorted CD56 or NKG2C T cell subset, CD4+ or CD8+ T cells, or bulk PBMC T cells (not recorded which). This CDR3 is CATSRGSLSQEQYF.